These T cell receptor beta chains were read from a single sample in a study of cytomegalovirus exposure and HLA in healthy donors. Sequenced by immunoSEQ multiplex PCR; TCRdb stores in-frame clones only, minus some. This table has 170,000 or so clones, around 80% appearing once. Sequenced input: PBMCs. The receptors were sampled from a middle-aged woman in good health and CMV-seronegative. The CDR3 runs from the conserved cysteine through the conserved F or W. A D gene is named only where the DNA matches it firmly. The size entry is marked missing in some rows and otherwise reads once, few, many or a size class.

d_gene	abundance	v_gene	j_gene	CDR3aa	CDR3nt
TRBD1	.	TRBV30	TRBJ1-4	CAWSGTGSTNEKLFF	TGTGCCTGGAGTGGGACAGGCTCAACTAATGAAAAACTGTTTTTT
.	few	TRBV5-5	TRBJ1-4	CASSLGTRGNEKLFF	TGTGCCAGCAGCTTGGGGACGAGGGGGAATGAAAAACTGTTTTTT
TRBD2	.	TRBV27	TRBJ2-7	CASGLADYYEQYF	TGTGCCAGCGGACTAGCGGACTACTACGAGCAGTACTTC
.	once	TRBV5-1	TRBJ2-7	CASAIQGHIEDEQYF	TGCGCCAGCGCCATTCAGGGTCACATCGAGGACGAGCAGTACTTC
.	.	TRBV7-2	TRBJ1-4	CASSPRTAIIPTNEKLFF	TGTGCCAGCAGCCCCCGGACAGCGATCATACCAACTAATGAAAAACTGTTTTTT
.	.	TRBV29-1	TRBJ2-7	CSVVLQGSSDEQYF	TGCAGCGTTGTGCTGCAGGGGTCTTCTGACGAGCAGTACTTC
.	.	TRBV6-4	TRBJ2-1	CASSDSWHYGEQFF	TGTGCCAGCAGTGACTCGTGGCACTACGGTGAGCAGTTCTTC
.	.	TRBV5-1	TRBJ1-5	CASSLESGVGEPQHF	TGCGCCAGCAGCTTGGAATCTGGGGTCGGGGAGCCCCAGCATTTT
.	.	TRBV14	TRBJ2-1	CASSQDSWAGGLYIHNEQFF	TGTGCCAGCAGCCAAGACTCATGGGCAGGGGGACTCTACATTCACAATGAGCAGTTCTTC
TRBD1	once	TRBV30	TRBJ1-6	CAWSNLIRTGLNSPLHF	TGTGCCTGGAGTAACCTAATCCGGACAGGGCTTAATTCACCCCTCCACTTT
TRBD1	.	TRBV4-1	TRBJ2-6	CASSQDGTGSGANVLTF	TGCGCCAGCAGCCAAGACGGGACAGGCTCTGGGGCCAACGTCCTGACTTTC
TRBD1	.	TRBV29-1	TRBJ1-1	CSVPGTATTEAFF	TGCAGCGTTCCCGGGACAGCCACCACTGAAGCTTTCTTT
.	.	TRBV28	TRBJ1-1	CASSLGLGTMNEDTEAFF	TGTGCCAGCAGCCTGGGACTGGGGACGATGAATGAAGACACTGAAGCTTTCTTT
.	.	TRBV29-1	TRBJ1-4	CSVVWPGVGEKLFF	TGCAGCGTTGTATGGCCGGGGGTTGGCGAAAAACTGTTTTTT
TRBD2	.	TRBV9	TRBJ2-7	CASSVEGLAGYEQYF	TGTGCCAGCAGCGTAGAGGGACTAGCGGGATACGAGCAGTACTTC
.	.	TRBV6-5	TRBJ2-5	CASTPPGSLGTQYF	TGTGCCAGCACCCCCCCCGGGTCCCTGGGGACCCAGTACTTC
TRBD1	.	TRBV28	TRBJ1-5	CASSLSSTGGWQPQHF	TGTGCCAGCAGTTTATCCTCCACAGGGGGCTGGCAGCCCCAGCATTTT
.	few	TRBV9	TRBJ1-1	CASSVGGSGTEAFF	TGTGCCAGCAGCGTAGGAGGTAGCGGCACTGAAGCTTTCTTT
TRBD1	.	TRBV14	TRBJ1-2	CASSQDESLGQGPWDNYGYTF	TGTGCCAGCAGCCAAGACGAATCCCTGGGACAGGGGCCCTGGGATAACTATGGCTACACCTTC
.	.	TRBV6-5	TRBJ2-3	CASSFVDRHTQYF	TGTGCCAGCAGTTTCGTCGACAGGCATACGCAGTATTTT
.	few	TRBV4-1	TRBJ1-1	CASSQDLRNTEAFF	TGCGCCAGCAGCCAAGATCTAAGGAACACTGAAGCTTTCTTT
TRBD1	.	TRBV4-1	TRBJ1-2	CASSQGTGDGYPF	TGCGCCAGCAGCCAAGGGACAGGGGATGGCTACCCCTTC